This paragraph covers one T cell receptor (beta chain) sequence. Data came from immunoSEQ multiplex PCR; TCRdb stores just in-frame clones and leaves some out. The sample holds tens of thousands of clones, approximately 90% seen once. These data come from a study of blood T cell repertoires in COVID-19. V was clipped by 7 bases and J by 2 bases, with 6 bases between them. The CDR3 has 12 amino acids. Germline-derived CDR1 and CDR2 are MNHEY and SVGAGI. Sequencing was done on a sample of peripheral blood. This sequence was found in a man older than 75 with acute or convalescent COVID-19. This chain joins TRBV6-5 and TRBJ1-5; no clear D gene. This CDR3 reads CASMRGNQPQHF. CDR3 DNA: TGTGCCAGCATGAGGGGCAATCAGCCCCAGCATTTT.